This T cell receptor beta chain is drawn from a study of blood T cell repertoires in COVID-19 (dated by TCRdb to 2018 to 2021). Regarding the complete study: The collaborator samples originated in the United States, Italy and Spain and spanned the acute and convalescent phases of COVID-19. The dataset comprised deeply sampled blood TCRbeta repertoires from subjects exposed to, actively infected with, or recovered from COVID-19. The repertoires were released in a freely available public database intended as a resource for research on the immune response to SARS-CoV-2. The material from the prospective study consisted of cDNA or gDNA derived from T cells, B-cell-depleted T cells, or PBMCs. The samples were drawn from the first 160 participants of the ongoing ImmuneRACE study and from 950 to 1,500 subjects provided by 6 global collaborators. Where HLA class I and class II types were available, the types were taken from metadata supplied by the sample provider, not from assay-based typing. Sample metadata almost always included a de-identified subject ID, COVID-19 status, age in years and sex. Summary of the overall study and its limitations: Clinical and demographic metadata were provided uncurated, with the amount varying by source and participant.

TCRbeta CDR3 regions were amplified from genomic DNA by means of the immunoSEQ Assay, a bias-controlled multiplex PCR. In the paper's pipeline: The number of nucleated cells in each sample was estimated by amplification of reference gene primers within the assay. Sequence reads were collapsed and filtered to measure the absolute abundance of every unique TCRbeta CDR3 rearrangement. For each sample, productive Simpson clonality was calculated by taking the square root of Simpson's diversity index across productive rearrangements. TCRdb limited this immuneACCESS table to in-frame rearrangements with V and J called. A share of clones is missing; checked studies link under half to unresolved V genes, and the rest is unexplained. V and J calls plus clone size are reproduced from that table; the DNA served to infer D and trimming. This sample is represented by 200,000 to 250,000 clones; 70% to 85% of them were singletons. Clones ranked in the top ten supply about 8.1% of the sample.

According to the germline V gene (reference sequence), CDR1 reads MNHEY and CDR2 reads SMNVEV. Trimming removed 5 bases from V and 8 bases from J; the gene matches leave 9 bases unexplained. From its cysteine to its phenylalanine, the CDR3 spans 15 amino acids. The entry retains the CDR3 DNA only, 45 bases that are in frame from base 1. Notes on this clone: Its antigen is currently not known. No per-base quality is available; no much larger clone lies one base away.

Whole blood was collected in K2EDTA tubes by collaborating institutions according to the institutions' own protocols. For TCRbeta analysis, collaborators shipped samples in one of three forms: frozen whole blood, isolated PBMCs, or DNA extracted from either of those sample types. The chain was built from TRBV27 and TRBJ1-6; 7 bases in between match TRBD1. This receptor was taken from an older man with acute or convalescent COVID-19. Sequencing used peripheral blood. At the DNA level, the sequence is TGTGCCAGCAGTATGGCCGGGACAGTAGATTCACCCCTCCACTTT. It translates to CASSMAGTVDSPLHF.